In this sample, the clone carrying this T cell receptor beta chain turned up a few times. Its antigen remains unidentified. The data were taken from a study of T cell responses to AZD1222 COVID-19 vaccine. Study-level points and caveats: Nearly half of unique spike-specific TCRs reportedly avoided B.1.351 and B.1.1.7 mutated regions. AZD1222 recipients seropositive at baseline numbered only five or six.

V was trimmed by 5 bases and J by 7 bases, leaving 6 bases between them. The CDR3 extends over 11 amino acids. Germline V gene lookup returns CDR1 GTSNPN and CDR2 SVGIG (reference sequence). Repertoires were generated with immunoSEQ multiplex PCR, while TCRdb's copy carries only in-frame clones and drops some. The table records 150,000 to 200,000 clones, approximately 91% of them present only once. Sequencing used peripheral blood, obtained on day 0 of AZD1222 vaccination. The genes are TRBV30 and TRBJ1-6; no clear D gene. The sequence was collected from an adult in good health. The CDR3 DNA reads TGTGCCTGGGGGAAGAATTCACCCCTCCACTTT. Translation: CAWGKNSPLHF.